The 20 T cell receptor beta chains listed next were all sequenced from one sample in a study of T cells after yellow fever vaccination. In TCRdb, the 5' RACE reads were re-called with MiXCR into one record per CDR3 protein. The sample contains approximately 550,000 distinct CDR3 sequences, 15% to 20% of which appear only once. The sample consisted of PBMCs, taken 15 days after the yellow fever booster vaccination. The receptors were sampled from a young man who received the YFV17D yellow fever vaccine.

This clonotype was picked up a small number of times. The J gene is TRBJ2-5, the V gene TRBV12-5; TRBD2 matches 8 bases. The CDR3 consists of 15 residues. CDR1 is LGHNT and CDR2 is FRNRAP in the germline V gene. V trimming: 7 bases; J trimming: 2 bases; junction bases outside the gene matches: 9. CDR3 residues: CASDPLREAQETQYF. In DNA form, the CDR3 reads TGTGCTAGTGACCCCCTGCGGGAGGCTCAAGAGACCCAGTACTTC.

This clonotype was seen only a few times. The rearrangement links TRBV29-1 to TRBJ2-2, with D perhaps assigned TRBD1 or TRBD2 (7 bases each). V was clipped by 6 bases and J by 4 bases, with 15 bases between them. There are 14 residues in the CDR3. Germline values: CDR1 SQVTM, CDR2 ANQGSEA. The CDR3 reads CSVRQGGGTGELFF. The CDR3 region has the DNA TGCAGCGTCCGACAGGGCGGGGGCACCGGGGAGCTGTTTTTT.

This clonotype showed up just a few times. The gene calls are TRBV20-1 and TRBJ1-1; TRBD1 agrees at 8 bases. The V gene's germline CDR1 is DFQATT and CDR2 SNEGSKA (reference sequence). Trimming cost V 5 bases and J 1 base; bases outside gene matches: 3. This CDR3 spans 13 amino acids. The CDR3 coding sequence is TGCAGTGCTTACCAGGGGGCGAACACTGAAGCTTTCTTT. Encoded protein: CSAYQGANTEAFF.

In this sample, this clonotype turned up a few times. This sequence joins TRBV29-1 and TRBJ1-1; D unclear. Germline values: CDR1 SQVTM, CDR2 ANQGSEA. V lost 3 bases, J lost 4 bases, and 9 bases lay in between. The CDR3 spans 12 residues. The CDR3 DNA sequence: TGCAGCGTTGACATAGTCAGCACTGAAGCTTTCTTT. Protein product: CSVDIVSTEAFF.

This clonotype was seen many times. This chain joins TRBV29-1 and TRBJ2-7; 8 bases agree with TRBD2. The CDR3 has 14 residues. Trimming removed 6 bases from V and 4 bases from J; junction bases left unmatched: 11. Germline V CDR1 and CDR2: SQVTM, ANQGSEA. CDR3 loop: CSVGGAGGKYEQYF. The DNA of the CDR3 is TGCAGCGTGGGCGGTGCGGGGGGCAAGTACGAGCAGTACTTC.

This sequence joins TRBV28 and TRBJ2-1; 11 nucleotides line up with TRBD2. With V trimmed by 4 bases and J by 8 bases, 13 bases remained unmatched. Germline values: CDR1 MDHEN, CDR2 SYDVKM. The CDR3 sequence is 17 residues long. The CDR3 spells CASSSRTSGYRGHEQFF. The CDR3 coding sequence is TGTGCCAGCAGTTCCCGGACTAGCGGGTATAGAGGTCATGAGCAGTTCTTC.

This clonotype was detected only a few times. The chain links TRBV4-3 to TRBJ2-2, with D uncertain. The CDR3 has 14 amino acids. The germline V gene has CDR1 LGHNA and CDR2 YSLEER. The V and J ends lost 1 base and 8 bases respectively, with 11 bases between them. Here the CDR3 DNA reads TGCGCCAGCAGCCAAGGACTCCCTGGGGGGGAGCTGTTTTTT. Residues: CASSQGLPGGELFF.

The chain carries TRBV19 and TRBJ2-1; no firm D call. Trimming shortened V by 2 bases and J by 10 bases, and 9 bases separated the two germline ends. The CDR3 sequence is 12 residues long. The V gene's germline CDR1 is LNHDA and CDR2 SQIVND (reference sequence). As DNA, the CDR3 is TGTGCCAGTAGTATATCTGGACGGGAGCAGTTCTTC. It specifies CASSISGREQFF.

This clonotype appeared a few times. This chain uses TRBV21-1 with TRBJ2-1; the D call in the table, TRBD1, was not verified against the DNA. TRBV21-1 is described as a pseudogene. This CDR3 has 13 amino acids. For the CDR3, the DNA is TGTGCCAAAATCAGGGGGCCCGAACATGAGCAGTTCTTC. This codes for CAKIRGPEHEQFF.

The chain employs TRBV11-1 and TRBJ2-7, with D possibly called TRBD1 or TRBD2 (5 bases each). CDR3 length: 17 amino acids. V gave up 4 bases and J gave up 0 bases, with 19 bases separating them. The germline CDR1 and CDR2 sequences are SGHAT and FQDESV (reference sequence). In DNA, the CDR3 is TGTGCCAGCAGCTCTAGGTGGGGGAGCGAACCCTCCTACGAGCAGTACTTC. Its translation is CASSSRWGSEPSYEQYF.

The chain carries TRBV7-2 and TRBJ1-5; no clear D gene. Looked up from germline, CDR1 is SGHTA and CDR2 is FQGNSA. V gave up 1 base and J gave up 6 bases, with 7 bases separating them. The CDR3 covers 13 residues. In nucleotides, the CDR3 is TGTGCCAGCAGCTTAGAAGGGATTCAGCCCCAGCATTTT. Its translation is CASSLEGIQPQHF.

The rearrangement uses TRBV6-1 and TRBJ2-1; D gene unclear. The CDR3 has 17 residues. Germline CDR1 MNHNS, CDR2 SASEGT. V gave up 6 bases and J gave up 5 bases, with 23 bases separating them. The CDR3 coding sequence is TGTGCCAGCAGCGCTCAACCCAAACGGGCGAGTAACAATGAGCAGTTCTTC. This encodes CASSAQPKRASNNEQFF.

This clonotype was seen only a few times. CDR3 sequence (DNA): TGCAGCGTTGAGTACGGTGGTAGCTCCTACAATGAGCAGTTCTTC. Its protein product is CSVEYGGSSYNEQFF. The chain joins TRBV29-1 to TRBJ2-1; D gene unclear. Germline lookup yields CDR1 SQVTM and CDR2 ANQGSEA. V was cut by 3 bases and J by 0 bases, with 12 bases left in between. CDR3 length: 15 residues.

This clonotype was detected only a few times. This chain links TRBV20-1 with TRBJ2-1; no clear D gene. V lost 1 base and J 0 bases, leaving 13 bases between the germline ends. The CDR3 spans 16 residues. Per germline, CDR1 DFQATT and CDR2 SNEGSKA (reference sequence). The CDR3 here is CSARALLSSSYNEQFF. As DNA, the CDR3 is TGCAGTGCTAGAGCTCTTCTTTCCAGCTCCTACAATGAGCAGTTCTTC.

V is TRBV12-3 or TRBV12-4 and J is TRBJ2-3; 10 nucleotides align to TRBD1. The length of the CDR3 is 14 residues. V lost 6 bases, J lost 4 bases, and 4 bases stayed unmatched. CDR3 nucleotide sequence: TGTGCCAGCAGACCGGACAGGGGGGCAGATACGCAGTATTTT. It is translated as CASRPDRGADTQYF.

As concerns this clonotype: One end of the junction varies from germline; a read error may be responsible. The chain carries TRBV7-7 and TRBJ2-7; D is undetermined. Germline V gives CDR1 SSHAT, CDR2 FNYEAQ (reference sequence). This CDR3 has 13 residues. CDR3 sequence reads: CASSPRGCYEQYF. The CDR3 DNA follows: TGTGCTAGCAGCCCTCGAGGTTGCTACGAGCAGTACTTC.

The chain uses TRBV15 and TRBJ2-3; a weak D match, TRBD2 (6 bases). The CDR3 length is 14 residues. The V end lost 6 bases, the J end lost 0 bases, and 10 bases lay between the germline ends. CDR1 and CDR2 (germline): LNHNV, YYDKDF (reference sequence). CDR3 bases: TGTGCCACCAGGTCTAGCGCTAGCACAGATACGCAGTATTTT. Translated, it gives CATRSSASTDTQYF.

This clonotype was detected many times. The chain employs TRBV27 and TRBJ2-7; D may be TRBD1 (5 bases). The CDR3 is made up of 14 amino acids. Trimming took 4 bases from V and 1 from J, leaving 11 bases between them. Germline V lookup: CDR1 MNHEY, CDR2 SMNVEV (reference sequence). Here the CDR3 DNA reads TGTGCCAGCAGTTCCCGGACATCTTCCTACGAGCAGTACTTC. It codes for CASSSRTSSYEQYF.

DNA of the CDR3: TGTGCCTGGAGTGGGACATTCCCCCAGTATTTT. Translation gives CAWSGTFPQYF. The chain links TRBV30 to TRBJ2-3; D might be TRBD1 (5 bases). Trimming pared 1 base from V and 12 bases from J, leaving 11 bases between. Germline V gene lookup returns CDR1 GTSNPN and CDR2 SVGIG (reference sequence). This CDR3 has 11 amino acids.

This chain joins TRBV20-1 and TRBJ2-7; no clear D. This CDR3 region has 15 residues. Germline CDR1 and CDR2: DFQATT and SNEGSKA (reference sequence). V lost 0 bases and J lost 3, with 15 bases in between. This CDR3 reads CSARDLRAPGYEQYF. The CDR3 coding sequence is TGCAGTGCTAGAGATCTCCGAGCGCCTGGCTACGAGCAGTACTTC.